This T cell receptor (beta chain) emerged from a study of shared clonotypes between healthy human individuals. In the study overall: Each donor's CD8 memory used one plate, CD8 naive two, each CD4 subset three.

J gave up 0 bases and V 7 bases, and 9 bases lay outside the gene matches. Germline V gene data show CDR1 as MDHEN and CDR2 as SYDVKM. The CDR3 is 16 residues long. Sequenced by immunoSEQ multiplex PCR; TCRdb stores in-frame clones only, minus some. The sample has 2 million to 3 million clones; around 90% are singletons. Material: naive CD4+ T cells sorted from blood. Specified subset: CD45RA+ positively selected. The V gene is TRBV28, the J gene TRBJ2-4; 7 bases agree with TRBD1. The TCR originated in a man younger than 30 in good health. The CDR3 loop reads CASTRPGTVAKNIQYF. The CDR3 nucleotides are TGTGCCAGCACACGCCCCGGGACAGTAGCCAAAAACATTCAGTACTTC.